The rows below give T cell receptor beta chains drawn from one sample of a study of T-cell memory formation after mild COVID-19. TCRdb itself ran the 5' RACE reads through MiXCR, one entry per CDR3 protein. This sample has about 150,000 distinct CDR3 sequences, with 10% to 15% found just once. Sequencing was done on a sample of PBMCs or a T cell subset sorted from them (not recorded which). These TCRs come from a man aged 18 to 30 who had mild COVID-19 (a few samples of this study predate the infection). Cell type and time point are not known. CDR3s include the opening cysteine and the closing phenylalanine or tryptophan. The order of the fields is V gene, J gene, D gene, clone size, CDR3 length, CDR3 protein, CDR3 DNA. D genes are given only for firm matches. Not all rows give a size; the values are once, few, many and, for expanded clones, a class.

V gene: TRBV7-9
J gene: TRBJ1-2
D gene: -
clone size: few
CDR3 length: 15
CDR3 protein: CASTQRGVANYGYTF
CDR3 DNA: TGTGCCAGCACCCAAAGGGGAGTAGCTAACTATGGCTACACCTTC

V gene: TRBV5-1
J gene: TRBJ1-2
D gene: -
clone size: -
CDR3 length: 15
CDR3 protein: CASSLDPGSNYGYTF
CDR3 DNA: TGCGCCAGCAGCTTGGACCCAGGAAGTAACTATGGCTACACCTTC

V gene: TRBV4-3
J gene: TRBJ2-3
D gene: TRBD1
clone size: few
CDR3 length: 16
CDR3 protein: CASSQETGGFIDTQYF
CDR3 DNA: TGCGCCAGCAGCCAAGAAACAGGGGGTTTTATAGATACGCAGTATTTT

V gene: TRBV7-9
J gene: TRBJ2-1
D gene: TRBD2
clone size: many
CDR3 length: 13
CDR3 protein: CASSFTGGDEQFF
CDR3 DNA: TGTGCCAGCAGCTTCACCGGGGGGGATGAGCAGTTCTTC

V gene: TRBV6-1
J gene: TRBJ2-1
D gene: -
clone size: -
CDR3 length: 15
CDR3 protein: CASSAPIRPPVEQFF
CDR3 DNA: TGTGCCAGCAGTGCCCCTATTCGACCGCCCGTTGAGCAGTTCTTC

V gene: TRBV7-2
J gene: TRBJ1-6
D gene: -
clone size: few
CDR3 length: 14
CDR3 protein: CASSLGRPNSPLHF
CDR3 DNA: TGTGCCAGCAGCTTAGGCAGACCGAATTCACCCCTCCACTTT

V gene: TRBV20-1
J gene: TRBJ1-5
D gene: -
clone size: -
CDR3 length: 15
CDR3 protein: CSARETGPHNQPQHF
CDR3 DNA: TGCAGTGCTAGAGAGACAGGTCCACACAATCAGCCCCAGCATTTT

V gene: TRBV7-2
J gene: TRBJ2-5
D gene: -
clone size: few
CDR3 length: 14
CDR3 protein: CASSFGWGHKTQYF
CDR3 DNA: TGTGCCAGCAGCTTCGGCTGGGGGCATAAGACCCAGTACTTC

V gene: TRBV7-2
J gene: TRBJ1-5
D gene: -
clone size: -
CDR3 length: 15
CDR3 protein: CASSLFGTSNQPQHF
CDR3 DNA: TGTGCCAGCAGCTTATTCGGGACAAGCAATCAGCCCCAGCATTTT

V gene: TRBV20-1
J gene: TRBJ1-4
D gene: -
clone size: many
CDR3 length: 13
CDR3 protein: CSARGGPNEKLFF
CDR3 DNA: TGCAGTGCCCGGGGGGGTCCTAATGAAAAACTGTTTTTT

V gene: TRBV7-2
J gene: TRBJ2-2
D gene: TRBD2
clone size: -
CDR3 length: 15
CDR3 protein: CASSLDKAGAGELFF
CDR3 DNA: TGTGCCAGCAGCTTGGACAAAGCGGGGGCCGGGGAGCTGTTTTTT

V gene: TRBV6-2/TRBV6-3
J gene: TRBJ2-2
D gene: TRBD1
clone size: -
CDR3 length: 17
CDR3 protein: CASSDLPGQTNTGELFF
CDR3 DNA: TGTGCCAGCAGCGACCTACCGGGACAGACGAACACCGGGGAGCTGTTTTTT

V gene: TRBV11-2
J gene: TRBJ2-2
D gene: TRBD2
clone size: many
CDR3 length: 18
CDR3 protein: CASSSWTSGGANTGELFF
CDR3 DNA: TGTGCCAGCAGCTCGTGGACTAGCGGGGGGGCGAACACCGGGGAGCTGTTTTTT

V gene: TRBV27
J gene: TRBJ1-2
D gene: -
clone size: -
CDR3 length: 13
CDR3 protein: CASSLKGNYGYTF
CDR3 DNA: TGTGCCAGCAGTTTGAAGGGGAACTATGGCTACACCTTC

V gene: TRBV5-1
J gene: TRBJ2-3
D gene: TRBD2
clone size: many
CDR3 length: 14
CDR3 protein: CASSRLAGADTQYF
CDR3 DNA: TGCGCCAGCAGCCGACTAGCGGGGGCAGATACGCAGTATTTT

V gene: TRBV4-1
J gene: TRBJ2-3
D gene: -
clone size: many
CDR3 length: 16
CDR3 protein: CASSQEAFPSTDTQYF
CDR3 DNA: TGCGCCAGCAGCCAAGAGGCCTTTCCTAGCACAGATACGCAGTATTTT

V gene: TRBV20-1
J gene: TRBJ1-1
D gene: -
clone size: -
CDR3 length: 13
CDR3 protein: CSALPDVNTEAFF
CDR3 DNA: TGCAGTGCCCTCCCGGACGTAAACACTGAAGCTTTCTTT

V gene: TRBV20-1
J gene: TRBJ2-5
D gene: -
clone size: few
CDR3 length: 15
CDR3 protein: CSARHPVDAAETQYF
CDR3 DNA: TGCAGTGCTAGACACCCAGTAGACGCCGCGGAGACCCAGTACTTC

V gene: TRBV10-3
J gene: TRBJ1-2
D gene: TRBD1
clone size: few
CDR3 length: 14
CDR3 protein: CAIQSGTGAMGYTF
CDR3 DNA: TGTGCCATCCAATCCGGGACAGGGGCGATGGGCTACACCTTC

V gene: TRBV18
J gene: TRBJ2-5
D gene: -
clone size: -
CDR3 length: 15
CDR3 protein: CASSPQRRGLETQYF
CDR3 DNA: TGTGCCAGCTCACCGCAGAGGAGGGGGCTGGAGACCCAGTACTTC

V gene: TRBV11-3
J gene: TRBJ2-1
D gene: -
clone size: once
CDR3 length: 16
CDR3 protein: CASSLGEGCTGNEQFF
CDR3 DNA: TGTGCCAGCAGCTTAGGCGAGGGGTGTACGGGGAACGAGCAGTTCTTC

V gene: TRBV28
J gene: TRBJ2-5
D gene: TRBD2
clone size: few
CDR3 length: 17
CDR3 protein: CASSSTLAGGPRETQYF
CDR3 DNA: TGTGCCAGCAGTTCCACCCTAGCGGGGGGGCCTCGGGAGACCCAGTACTTC

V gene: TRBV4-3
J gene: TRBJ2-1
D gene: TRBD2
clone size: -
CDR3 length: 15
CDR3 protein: CASSPLAGLGNEQFF
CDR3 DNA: TGCGCCAGCAGCCCCCTAGCGGGGTTAGGTAATGAGCAGTTCTTC

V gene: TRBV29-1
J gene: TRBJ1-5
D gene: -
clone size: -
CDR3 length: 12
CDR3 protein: CSVGAGDQPQHF
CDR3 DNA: TGCAGCGTTGGGGCAGGGGATCAGCCCCAGCATTTT

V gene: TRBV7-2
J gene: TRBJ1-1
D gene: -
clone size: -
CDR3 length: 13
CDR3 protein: CASSVTANTEAFF
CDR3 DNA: TGTGCCAGCAGCGTTACAGCAAACACTGAAGCTTTCTTT

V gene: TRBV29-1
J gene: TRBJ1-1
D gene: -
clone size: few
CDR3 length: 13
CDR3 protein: CSVELILHTEAFF
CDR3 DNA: TGCAGCGTTGAACTAATACTTCACACTGAAGCTTTCTTT

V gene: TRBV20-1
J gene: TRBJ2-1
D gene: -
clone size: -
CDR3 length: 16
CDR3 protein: CSAQAGWESSYNEQFF
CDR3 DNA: TGCAGTGCCCAGGCGGGGTGGGAGAGCTCCTACAATGAGCAGTTCTTC